These 11 T cell receptor beta chains were sequenced from one sample in a study of blood T cell repertoires in COVID-19. Sequenced by immunoSEQ multiplex PCR; TCRdb stores in-frame clones only, minus some. Altogether some 230,000 clones are present, roughly 80% being singletons, with the ten largest covering approximately 8%. Sequencing was done on a sample of peripheral blood. These TCRs come from a woman older than 75 with COVID-19, enrolled during active disease.

The chain links TRBV6-5 to TRBJ1-2; 9 nucleotides match TRBD1. CDR3 length equals 14 residues. Germline assignment: CDR1 MNHEY and CDR2 SVGAGI. V was clipped by 7 bases and J by 9 bases; unmatched bases: 12. CDR3 in amino acids: CASIGDRVSISYTF. CDR3 nucleotide sequence: TGTGCCAGCATTGGGGACAGGGTATCGATAAGCTACACCTTC.

V gene TRBV28 combines with J gene TRBJ2-5; 8 bases line up with TRBD1. V dropped 3 bases and J dropped 5; count of bases not matched to a gene: 8. The length of the CDR3 is 15 residues. Germline values: CDR1 MDHEN, CDR2 SYDVKM. CDR3 loop: CASSLWDRSTETQYF. Written as DNA, the CDR3 is TGTGCCAGCAGTTTGTGGGACAGGTCGACGGAGACCCAGTACTTC.

V and J are TRBV30 and TRBJ2-5; possible D gene TRBD1, 6 bases. V lost 6 bases and J lost 2, with 10 bases in between. The CDR3 spans 12 residues. From germline, CDR1 is GTSNPN and CDR2 SVGIG (reference sequence). CDR3 sequence: CACQGFQETQYF. Written as DNA, the CDR3 is TGTGCCTGCCAGGGGTTTCAAGAGACCCAGTACTTC. Full variable domain (outside the CDR3, taken from reference TRBV30 and TRBJ2-5): SQTIHQWPATLVQPVGSPLSLECTVEGTSNPNLYWYRQAAGRGLQLLFYSVGIGQISSEVPQNLSASRPQDRQFILSSKKLLLSDSGFYLCACQGFQETQYFGPGTRLLVL.

V usage is TRBV7-2 and J usage is TRBJ1-3; the D gene is possibly TRBD1 (5 bases). This CDR3 region has 16 residues. The V gene's germline CDR1 is SGHTA and CDR2 FQGNSA. The germline V and J ends were trimmed by 3 bases and 0 bases, with 12 bases remaining between them. In DNA, the CDR3 is TGTGCCAGCAGCTTGCAGGGTGGGGTCTCTGGAAACACCATATATTTT. This gives the protein CASSLQGGVSGNTIYF. Filled out from reference TRBV7-2 and TRBJ1-3, the complete variable domain reads GAGVSQSPSNKVTEKGKDVELRCDPISGHTALYWYRQSLGQGLEFLIYFQGNSAPDKSGLPSDRFSAERTGGSVSTLTIQRTQQEDSAVYLCASSLQGGVSGNTIYFGEGSWLTVV.

The rearrangement uses TRBV6-5 and TRBJ2-5; 9 bases are shared with TRBD1. Germline CDR1 reads MNHEY; CDR2 reads SVGAGI. The ends lost 6 bases at V and 4 bases at J; junction bases unmatched: 6. The CDR3 is 14 amino acids. The CDR3: CASSPSTGGETQYF. The CDR3 nucleotides read TGTGCCAGCAGCCCCTCGACAGGGGGAGAGACCCAGTACTTC.

Here the CDR3 reads CSVGSTGPGTEAFF. The CDR3 region has the DNA TGCAGCGTTGGGTCAACAGGGCCTGGAACTGAAGCTTTCTTT. The chain couples TRBV29-1 to TRBJ1-1; TRBD1 is a possible D gene (6 bases). The CDR3 length is 14 residues. Per the germline V gene, CDR1 is SQVTM and CDR2 is ANQGSEA. V lost 4 bases, J lost 5 bases, and 17 bases lay in between.

This clone was found once. The rearrangement links TRBV11-2 to TRBJ2-7; 7 bases match TRBD2. The CDR3 consists of 15 residues. Germline trimming cut 5 bases from V and 0 bases from J; bases unmatched to any gene: 7. Looked up from germline, CDR1 is SGHAT and CDR2 is FQNNGV. The CDR3: CASSQSGVSSYEQYF. CDR3 coding DNA: TGTGCCAGCAGCCAAAGCGGGGTTAGCTCCTACGAGCAGTACTTC.

The sample holds a few counts of this clone. The CDR3, as DNA: TGTGCCAGCAGCTTCGGGTTGAATCAGCCCCAGCATTTT. Its protein product is CASSFGLNQPQHF. The genes are TRBV6-5 and TRBJ1-5; no firm D call. Trimming left V 6 bases short and J 4 bases short, with 10 bases between. CDR1 MNHEY and CDR2 SVGAGI come from the germline V gene. CDR3 size: 13 residues.

This clone has more than one count but fewer than ten. The CDR3 loop reads CASSLSGGSKAGYTF. The DNA for the CDR3 is TGTGCCAGCAGTTTATCCGGGGGGTCTAAGGCTGGCTACACCTTC. The chain is built from TRBV27 and TRBJ1-2; D is possibly TRBD1 (5 bases). CDR3 length: 15 residues. The germline CDR1 and CDR2 sequences are MNHEY and SMNVEV (reference sequence). V lost 0 bases, J lost 7 bases, and 15 bases lay in between.

The V call is TRBV4-1, the J call TRBJ2-7, with D tentatively TRBD2 (7 bases). Germline V CDR1 and CDR2: MGHRA, YSYEKL. Trimming pared 4 bases from V and 2 bases from J, leaving 15 bases between. CDR3 length: 15 amino acids. The chain's CDR3 is CASSPVGAGAYEQYF. CDR3 sequence (DNA): TGCGCCAGCAGCCCCGTGGGGGCGGGGGCCTACGAGCAGTACTTC.

The V call is TRBV7-2, the J call TRBJ2-3; TRBD1 agrees at 10 bases. The V segment lost 1 base and the J segment 8 bases; nucleotides outside the gene matches: 9. The CDR3 loop spans 16 amino acids. CDR1 and CDR2 from the germline V gene are SGHTA and FQGNSA. The CDR3 spells CASSLGGQGIRATQYF. The CDR3 nucleotides are TGTGCCAGCAGCTTAGGGGGACAGGGGATCCGGGCTACGCAGTATTTT.